This is a list of T cell receptor beta chains from one sample in a study of siplizumab effects on memory and regulatory T cells. Clones were sequenced by immunoSEQ multiplex PCR, and TCRdb holds only the in-frame ones, with some missing. The table lists fewer than 130,000 clones, over 85% of them singletons, with 1.3% in the top ten. The sample consisted of CD4+ T cells sorted from blood. The origin of the receptors is a human donor in good health. Both conserved end residues are part of each CDR3. Each record gives: J gene, V gene, CDR3 protein.

j_call: TRBJ2-5; v_call: TRBV6-5; cdr3_aa: CASSYQSGYQETQYF
j_call: TRBJ1-5; v_call: TRBV15; cdr3_aa: CATARGYSNQPQHF
j_call: TRBJ2-3; v_call: TRBV14; cdr3_aa: CASSQLAGGATDTQYF
j_call: TRBJ1-3; v_call: TRBV18; cdr3_aa: CASSTSGPSGNTIYF
j_call: TRBJ2-5; v_call: TRBV15; cdr3_aa: CATSRVISRFQETQYF
j_call: TRBJ2-5; v_call: TRBV6-4; cdr3_aa: CASKADSYQETQYF
j_call: TRBJ1-3; v_call: TRBV18; cdr3_aa: CASSPSWGPGNTIYF
j_call: TRBJ2-3; v_call: TRBV5-1; cdr3_aa: CASSTDSAGDTQYF
j_call: TRBJ2-2; v_call: TRBV7-9; cdr3_aa: CASSISQTGELFF
j_call: TRBJ2-2; v_call: TRBV5-5; cdr3_aa: CASSSIRGELFF
j_call: TRBJ1-3; v_call: TRBV7-2; cdr3_aa: CASSLAWAGYSGNTIYF
j_call: TRBJ2-3; v_call: TRBV30; cdr3_aa: CALKIRSSTDTQYF
j_call: TRBJ2-1; v_call: TRBV7-2; cdr3_aa: CASSLAGTSLEREQFF
j_call: TRBJ2-7; v_call: TRBV6-5; cdr3_aa: CASSTGTGTYF
j_call: TRBJ2-7; v_call: TRBV10-3; cdr3_aa: CAISESFLASRDYEQYF
j_call: TRBJ2-7; v_call: TRBV2; cdr3_aa: CASTGAGTEQYF
j_call: TRBJ2-2; v_call: TRBV12-5; cdr3_aa: CASGLEFGELFF
j_call: TRBJ1-2; v_call: TRBV19; cdr3_aa: CASIPRGAGYGYTF
j_call: TRBJ2-1; v_call: TRBV19; cdr3_aa: CASSSLGLAGAGSYNEQFF
j_call: TRBJ1-1; v_call: TRBV7-6; cdr3_aa: CASSPRRDRLNTEAFF
j_call: TRBJ1-4; v_call: TRBV5-1; cdr3_aa: CASSFSVATNEKLFF
j_call: TRBJ1-1; v_call: TRBV19; cdr3_aa: CASGTGNTEAFF
j_call: TRBJ2-1; v_call: TRBV4-1; cdr3_aa: CASSQDTPSGGSSYNEQFF
j_call: TRBJ2-1; v_call: TRBV6-1; cdr3_aa: CASSVNGAYNEQFF
j_call: TRBJ2-7; v_call: TRBV7-9; cdr3_aa: CASSSLRDRGNYEQYF
j_call: TRBJ2-1; v_call: TRBV28; cdr3_aa: CASSLAGLAGTHNEQFF
j_call: TRBJ2-1; v_call: TRBV5-1; cdr3_aa: CASSLGDREVNEQFF
j_call: TRBJ1-6; v_call: TRBV5-1; cdr3_aa: CASSSTGTAYNSPLHF
j_call: TRBJ2-7; v_call: TRBV15; cdr3_aa: CATSRDWAGGGEQYF
j_call: TRBJ2-3; v_call: TRBV5-1; cdr3_aa: CASSSSPGLAGASTDTQYF
j_call: TRBJ2-7; v_call: TRBV10-1; cdr3_aa: CASSAQGTYEQYF
j_call: TRBJ1-1; v_call: TRBV5-1; cdr3_aa: CASSSPAGGGNTEAFF
j_call: TRBJ2-1; v_call: TRBV9; cdr3_aa: CASSVATVGVNEQFF
j_call: TRBJ2-1; v_call: TRBV5-1; cdr3_aa: CASSLEGTNNNEQFF
j_call: TRBJ1-6; v_call: TRBV30; cdr3_aa: CASGRIPYNSPLHF
j_call: TRBJ1-1; v_call: TRBV6-1; cdr3_aa: CASSGWNTEAFF
j_call: TRBJ2-3; v_call: TRBV19; cdr3_aa: CASRASGLSSTDTQYF
j_call: TRBJ1-2; v_call: TRBV19; cdr3_aa: CATRGQDYGYTF
j_call: TRBJ2-7; v_call: TRBV27; cdr3_aa: CASSLAVATSYEQYF
j_call: TRBJ1-1; v_call: TRBV5-6; cdr3_aa: CASTGTGRDNTEAFF
j_call: TRBJ1-5; v_call: TRBV6-6; cdr3_aa: CASKTGPNQPQHF
j_call: TRBJ2-7; v_call: TRBV18; cdr3_aa: CASSLRSGILYEQYF
j_call: TRBJ2-3; v_call: TRBV6-5; cdr3_aa: CASRTSSDTQYF
j_call: TRBJ1-1; v_call: TRBV2; cdr3_aa: CASNFGVTEAFF
j_call: TRBJ1-1; v_call: TRBV5-1; cdr3_aa: CASSVQGGNTEAFF
j_call: TRBJ2-1; v_call: TRBV10-3; cdr3_aa: CAISENPGIRYNEQFF